A single sample is the source of the 24 T cell receptor beta chains below, sequenced in a study of shared clonotypes between healthy human individuals. Clones were sequenced by immunoSEQ multiplex PCR, and TCRdb holds only the in-frame ones, with some missing. The table includes hundreds of thousands of clones, more than 75% detected once. Sequencing used PBMCs. These TCRs come from a woman in her thirties or forties in good health. Some clones in this sample may be carry-over from other donors' samples.

The rearrangement links TRBV7-6 to TRBJ2-7, with D hard to call. Germline assignment: CDR1 SGHVS and CDR2 FNYEAQ. This CDR3 comprises 11 residues. The V and J ends lost 5 bases and 3 bases respectively, with 5 bases between them. CDR3 loop: CASSRNYEQYF. The CDR3 coding sequence is TGTGCCAGCAGCCGAAACTACGAGCAGTACTTC.

Note on this clone: The same CDR3 can be traced to other DNA sequences in this sample. The chain joins TRBV5-1 to TRBJ2-5; the match to TRBD2 covers 7 bases. In germline, CDR1 is SGHRS, CDR2 YFSETQ. V lost 0 bases and J lost 2; bases outside the gene matches: 4. The CDR3 length is 15 residues. CDR3: CASSLEASGQETQYF. The CDR3 DNA reads as TGCGCCAGCAGCTTGGAAGCTAGCGGACAAGAGACCCAGTACTTC. Filled out from reference TRBV5-1 and TRBJ2-5, the complete variable domain reads KAGVTQTPRYLIKTRGQQVTLSCSPISGHRSVSWYQQTPGQGLQFLFEYFSETQRNKGNFPGRFSGRQFSNSRSEMNVSTLELGDSALYLCASSLEASGQETQYFGPGTRLLVL.

This chain joins TRBV2 and TRBJ2-7; 11 bases are a match to TRBD2. Germline V gene data show CDR1 as SNHLY and CDR2 as FYNNEI. The V segment lost 4 bases and the J segment 4 bases; nucleotides outside the gene matches: 6. CDR3 length: 15 residues. CDR3 amino acids: CASSATSGIGYEQYF. The CDR3 nucleotides read TGTGCCAGCAGTGCGACTAGCGGGATCGGGTACGAGCAGTACTTC.

This clone was seen once. V gene TRBV6-1 combines with J gene TRBJ2-1; D is perhaps TRBD2 (7 bases). The CDR3 consists of 15 residues. The germline gives CDR1 MNHNS, CDR2 SASEGT. Trimming pared 3 bases from V and 4 bases from J, leaving 13 bases between. CDR3 sequence (DNA): TGTGCCAGCAGTGAGGGGGGGGCTAGTTACAATGAGCAGTTCTTC. Its protein is CASSEGGASYNEQFF.

This chain uses TRBV7-2 with TRBJ2-7, with 11 bases aligning to TRBD2. This CDR3 is 15 amino acids long. Unmatched junction bases numbered 5, after V lost 1 base and J lost 6 bases. CDR1 and CDR2 from the germline V gene are SGHTA and FQGNSA. CDR3 DNA sequence: TGTGCCAGCAGCTTAGTAGGGACTAGCGGTTCCGAGCAGTACTTC. Translation gives CASSLVGTSGSEQYF.

The V gene is TRBV19, the J gene TRBJ2-2, with 7 bases lining up with TRBD1. Germline V gene data show CDR1 as LNHDA and CDR2 as SQIVND (reference sequence). V gave up 4 bases and J gave up 0 bases; unmatched junction bases: 8. This CDR3 region has 17 residues. DNA for the CDR3: TGTGCCAGTAGTAGCCGCGGACAGGCAGCGAACACCGGGGAGCTGTTTTTT. This sequence encodes CASSSRGQAANTGELFF. Full variable domain (remainder filled in from reference TRBV19 and TRBJ2-2): DGGITQSPKYLFRKEGQNVTLSCEQNLNHDAMYWYRQDPGQGLRLIYYSQIVNDFQKGDIAEGYSVSREKKESFPLTVTSAQKNPTAFYLCASSSRGQAANTGELFFGEGSRLTVL.

The rearrangement uses TRBV5-4 and TRBJ2-3, with D perhaps matching TRBD2 (6 bases). The V end lost 1 base, the J end lost 4 bases, and 13 bases lay between the germline ends. The germline V gene has CDR1 SGHNT and CDR2 YYREEE (reference sequence). The CDR3 totals 15 residues. The CDR3 DNA is TGTGCCAGCAGCTTGTGGGTCGGGAGCGCAGATACGCAGTATTTT. Residues: CASSLWVGSADTQYF.

The chain employs TRBV19 and TRBJ2-1; 9 nucleotides agree with TRBD2. The CDR3 extends over 15 amino acids. Losses at the gene ends were 6 bases for V and 6 bases for J; bases not matched to a gene: 9. Germline lookup yields CDR1 LNHDA and CDR2 SQIVND (reference sequence). This chain's CDR3 is CASSRLAEPLNEQFF. The CDR3 DNA reads TGTGCCAGTAGCAGACTAGCGGAGCCTCTCAATGAGCAGTTCTTC. Drawing the rest from reference TRBV19 and TRBJ2-1, the complete variable domain is DGGITQSPKYLFRKEGQNVTLSCEQNLNHDAMYWYRQDPGQGLRLIYYSQIVNDFQKGDIAEGYSVSREKKESFPLTVTSAQKNPTAFYLCASSRLAEPLNEQFFGPGTRLTVL.

In this sample, this clone turned up once. A much bigger clone sits one base away, suggesting this may be a read error. Distinct nucleotide sequences in the sample also encode this CDR3. The chain links TRBV2 to TRBJ2-7; 8 nucleotides align to TRBD2. CDR3 length: 15 amino acids. Germline loops: CDR1 SNHLY, CDR2 FYNNEI. The chain's CDR3 is CASSEGAGEAYEQYF. For the CDR3, the DNA is TGTGCCAGCAGCGAAGGAGCGGGAGAGGCCTACGAGCAGTATTTC.

The V call is TRBV5-5, the J call TRBJ2-5; TRBD2 agrees at 12 bases. Trimming cost V 4 bases and J 6 bases; bases outside gene matches: 1. Per the germline V gene, CDR1 is SGHKS and CDR2 is YYEKEE (reference sequence). The CDR3 is 13 residues long. Written as DNA, the CDR3 is TGTGCCAGCAGCACTAGCGGGAGGCAGACCCAGTACTTC. It encodes CASSTSGRQTQYF.

The chain couples TRBV5-1 to TRBJ2-3; 9 bases fit TRBD2. CDR1 is SGHRS, CDR2 YFSETQ, per germline. This CDR3 is 15 amino acids long. The V segment lost 0 bases and the J segment 5 bases; nucleotides outside the gene matches: 4. CDR3 sequence: CASSLEGSGGDTQYF. The CDR3 DNA follows: TGCGCCAGCAGCTTGGAGGGTAGCGGGGGAGATACGCAGTATTTT.

The chain is built from TRBV25-1 and TRBJ2-5, with 9 bases aligning to TRBD2. Germline CDR1 and CDR2: MGHDK and SYGVNS. Trimming removed 4 bases from V and 5 bases from J; junction bases left unmatched: 11. The CDR3 sequence is 16 residues long. The CDR3 nucleotides are TGTGCCAGCAGTGTCGGTAGCGGGAGCACCGGGGAGACCCAGTACTTC. Protein: CASSVGSGSTGETQYF.

This chain uses TRBV29-1 with TRBJ2-7; 7 nucleotides match TRBD1. The CDR3 runs to 14 residues. V shed 4 bases and J 0 bases; nucleotides not matched to a gene: 6. The germline gives CDR1 SQVTM, CDR2 ANQGSEA. Here the CDR3 DNA reads TGCAGCGTTGGAGGGGACAGCAGCTCCTACGAGCAGTACTTC. Protein product: CSVGGDSSSYEQYF.

This clone was seen a handful of times. The rearrangement uses TRBV7-9 and TRBJ1-1; TRBD1 might be the D (6 bases). Deletions cut 1 base from V and 5 bases from J, with 20 bases between. The CDR3 is made up of 17 amino acids. In germline, CDR1 is SEHNR, CDR2 FQNEAQ (reference sequence). The CDR3 DNA reads as TGTGCCAGCAGCTTAGGTGGTGGGGCAGGGGCAAGAACTGAAGCTTTCTTT. As protein: CASSLGGGAGARTEAFF.

Comments on this clone: A junction end diverges from the germline sequence, so it may reflect a read error. Other nucleotide sequences from this sample produce the same CDR3. The V gene is TRBV5-6, the J gene TRBJ2-7; 8 bases map to TRBD1. The CDR3 is made up of 12 amino acids. Germline CDR1 SGHDT, CDR2 YYEEEE. The DNA for the CDR3 is TGTGCCAGCAGCCCAGGGGACAGGTTGAAGGACTTC. The encoded protein is CASSPGDRLKDF.

The chain couples TRBV18 to TRBJ1-3; no clear D. This CDR3 contains 16 residues. V was cut by 3 bases and J by 4 bases, with 16 bases left in between. Germline CDR1 is KGHSH and CDR2 is LQKENI. The CDR3 reads CASSPIVTTRGNTIYF. The CDR3 DNA reads TGTGCCAGCTCACCGATCGTAACAACCCGAGGAAACACCATATATTTT.

This rearrangement joins TRBV9 to TRBJ2-2; unclear D gene. Germline values: CDR1 SGDLS, CDR2 YYNGEE. The germline V and J ends were trimmed by 4 bases and 4 bases, with 14 bases remaining between them. The CDR3 length is 15 residues. CDR3: CASSTMLSATGELFF. The CDR3 region has the DNA TGTGCCAGCAGCACAATGTTGAGCGCCACCGGGGAGCTGTTTTTT.

A remark on this clone: With only one base between it and a far larger clone, this is likely a read error. The chain joins TRBV6-4 to TRBJ2-2, with D tentatively TRBD2 (6 bases). This CDR3 spans 14 amino acids. The V gene's germline CDR1 is MRHNA and CDR2 SNTAGT. The CDR3 region is CASSTSTDTGGLFF. Here the CDR3 DNA reads TGTGCCAGCAGCACATCGACTGACACCGGGGGGCTGTTTTTT.

This clone was observed once. The chain employs TRBV11-2 and TRBJ2-1; D gene ambiguous. The CDR3 is 14 amino acids. Germline V gene data show CDR1 as SGHAT and CDR2 as FQNNGV. Trimming cost V 0 bases and J 8 bases, with 11 bases left between them. The CDR3 loop is CASSLDSQFYEQFF. The CDR3 DNA is TGTGCCAGCAGCTTAGATTCACAGTTCTATGAGCAGTTCTTC. The full variable domain, rest sourced from reference TRBV11-2 and TRBJ2-1, is EAGVAQSPRYKIIEKRQSVAFWCNPISGHATLYWYQQILGQGPKLLIQFQNNGVVDDSQLPKDRFSAERLKGVDSTLKIQPAKLEDSAVYLCASSLDSQFYEQFFGPGTRLTVL.

The gene calls are TRBV5-4 and TRBJ1-4; weak D call: TRBD1 (6 bases). Germline values: CDR1 SGHNT, CDR2 YYREEE (reference sequence). This CDR3 is 14 amino acids long. Trimming stripped 2 bases from V and 5 bases from J, with 10 bases between. DNA of the CDR3: TGTGCCAGCAGCTTAGGGGGACAAAATGAAAAACTGTTTTTT. It codes for CASSLGGQNEKLFF.

The CDR3 DNA reads TGTGCCAGCGGGTGGGGCGGCAATCAGCCCCAGCATTTT. This sequence encodes CASGWGGNQPQHF. This chain joins TRBV6-6 and TRBJ1-5; D may be TRBD1 (5 bases). The CDR3 is made up of 13 amino acids. The V end was cut by 8 bases, the J end by 2 bases, with 10 bases between. Germline V CDR1 and CDR2: MNHNY, SVGAGI (reference sequence).

V is TRBV7-6 and J is TRBJ1-3; D gene unclear. Germline CDR1 and CDR2: SGHVS and FNYEAQ. The CDR3 totals 13 residues. The V end lost 9 bases, the J end lost 0 bases, and 9 bases lay between the germline ends. This CDR3 reads CASGRGSGNTIYF. CDR3 sequence (DNA): TGTGCCAGTGGGAGAGGCTCTGGAAACACCATATATTTT.

CDR3 coding DNA: TGTGCCAGCAGCCAAGAACTAGCAGGCCACACTTCAGATACGCAGTATTTT. Its translation: CASSQELAGHTSDTQYF. The genes are TRBV4-2 and TRBJ2-3; D might be TRBD2 (6 bases). Trimming removed 0 bases from V and 4 bases from J, with 17 bases in between. Germline CDR1 reads LGHNA; CDR2 reads YNFKEQ. This CDR3 region has 17 residues.

The chain employs TRBV2 and TRBJ2-1, with D possibly being TRBD1 or TRBD2 (5 bases each). Germline assignment: CDR1 SNHLY and CDR2 FYNNEI. With 6 bases removed from V and 2 bases from J, the gap between germline ends came to 17 bases. The CDR3 contains 16 residues. The CDR3, as DNA: TGTGCCAGCAGGACAGCGGCCGAGGTAGCCTACAATGAGCAGTTCTTC. Protein sequence: CASRTAAEVAYNEQFF.